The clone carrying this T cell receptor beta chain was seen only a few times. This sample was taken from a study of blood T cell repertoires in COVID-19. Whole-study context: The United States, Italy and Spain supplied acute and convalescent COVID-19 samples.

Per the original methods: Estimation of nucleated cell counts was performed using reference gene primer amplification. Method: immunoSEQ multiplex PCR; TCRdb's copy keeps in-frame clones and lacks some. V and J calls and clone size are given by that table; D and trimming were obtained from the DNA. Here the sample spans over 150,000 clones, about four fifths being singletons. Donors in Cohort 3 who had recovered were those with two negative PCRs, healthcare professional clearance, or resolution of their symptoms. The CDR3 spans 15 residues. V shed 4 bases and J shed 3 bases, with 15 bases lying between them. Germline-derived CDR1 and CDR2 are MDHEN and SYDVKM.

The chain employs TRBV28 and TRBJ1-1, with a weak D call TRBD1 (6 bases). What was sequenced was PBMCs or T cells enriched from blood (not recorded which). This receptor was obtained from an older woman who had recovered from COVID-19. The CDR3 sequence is CASSSPTGWDTEAFF. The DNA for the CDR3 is TGTGCCAGCAGTTCGCCGACAGGCTGGGACACTGAAGCTTTCTTT. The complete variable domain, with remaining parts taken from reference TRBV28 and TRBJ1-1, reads DVKVTQSSRYLVKRTGEKVFLECVQDMDHENMFWYRQDPGLGLRLIYFSYDVKMKEKGDIPEGYSVSREKKERFSLILESASTNQTSMYLCASSSPTGWDTEAFFGQGTRLTVV.